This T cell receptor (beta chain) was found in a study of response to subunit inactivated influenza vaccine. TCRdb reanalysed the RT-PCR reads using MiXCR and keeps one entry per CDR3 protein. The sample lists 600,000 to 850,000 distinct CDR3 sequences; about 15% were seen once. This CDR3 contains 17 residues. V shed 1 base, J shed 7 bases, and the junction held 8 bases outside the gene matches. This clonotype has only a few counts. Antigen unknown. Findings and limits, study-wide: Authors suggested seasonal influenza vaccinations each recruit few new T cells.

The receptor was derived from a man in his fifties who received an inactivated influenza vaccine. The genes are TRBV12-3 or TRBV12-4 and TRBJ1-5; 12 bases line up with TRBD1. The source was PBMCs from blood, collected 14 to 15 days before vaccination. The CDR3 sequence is CASSLGYLGTGGQPQHF. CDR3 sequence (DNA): TGTGCCAGCAGTTTAGGGTATTTGGGGACAGGGGGCCAGCCCCAGCATTTT.